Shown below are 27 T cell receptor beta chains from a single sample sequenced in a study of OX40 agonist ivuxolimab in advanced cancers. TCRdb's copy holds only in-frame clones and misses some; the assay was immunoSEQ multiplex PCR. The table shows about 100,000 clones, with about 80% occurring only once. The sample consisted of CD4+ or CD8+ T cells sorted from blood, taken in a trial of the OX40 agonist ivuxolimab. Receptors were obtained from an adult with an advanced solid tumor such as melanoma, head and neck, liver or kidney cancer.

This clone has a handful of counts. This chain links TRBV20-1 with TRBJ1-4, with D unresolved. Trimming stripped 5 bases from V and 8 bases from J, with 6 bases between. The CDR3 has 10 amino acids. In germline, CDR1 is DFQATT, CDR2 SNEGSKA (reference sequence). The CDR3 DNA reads TGCAGTGCTCAGCTAGAAAAACTGTTTTTT. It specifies CSAQLEKLFF.

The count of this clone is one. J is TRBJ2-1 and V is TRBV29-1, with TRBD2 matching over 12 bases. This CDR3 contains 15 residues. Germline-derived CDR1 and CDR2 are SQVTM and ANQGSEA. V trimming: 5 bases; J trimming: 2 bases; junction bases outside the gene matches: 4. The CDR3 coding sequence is TGCAGCGTTTCCCGACTAGCGGGAGCCTACAATGAGCAGTTCTTC. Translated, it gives CSVSRLAGAYNEQFF.

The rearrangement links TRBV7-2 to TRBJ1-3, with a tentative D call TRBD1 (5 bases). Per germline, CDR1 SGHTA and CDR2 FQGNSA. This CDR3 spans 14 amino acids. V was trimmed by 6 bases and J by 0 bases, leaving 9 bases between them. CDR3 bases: TGTGCCAGCAGTAAACAGGTCTCTGGAAACACCATATATTTT. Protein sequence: CASSKQVSGNTIYF.

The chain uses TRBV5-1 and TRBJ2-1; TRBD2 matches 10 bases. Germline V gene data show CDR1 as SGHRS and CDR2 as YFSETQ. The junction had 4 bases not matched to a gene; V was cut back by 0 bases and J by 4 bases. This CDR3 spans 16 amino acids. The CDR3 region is CASSLAPSGGYNEQFF. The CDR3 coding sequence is TGCGCCAGCAGCTTGGCACCTAGCGGGGGATACAATGAGCAGTTCTTC.

CDR3 loop: CASSGTPGASGANVLTF. DNA for the CDR3: TGCGCCAGCAGCGGCACTCCGGGAGCCTCTGGGGCCAACGTCCTGACTTTC. The chain employs TRBV5-1 and TRBJ2-6, with a possible D match to TRBD2 (6 bases). The germline V and J ends were trimmed by 4 bases and 0 bases, with 14 bases remaining between them. Germline loops: CDR1 SGHRS, CDR2 YFSETQ. CDR3 length equals 17 residues. Filled out from reference TRBV5-1 and TRBJ2-6, the complete variable domain reads KAGVTQTPRYLIKTRGQQVTLSCSPISGHRSVSWYQQTPGQGLQFLFEYFSETQRNKGNFPGRFSGRQFSNSRSEMNVSTLELGDSALYLCASSGTPGASGANVLTFGAGSRLTVL.

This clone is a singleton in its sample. The chain's CDR3 is CASSPRPRATEAFF. Written as DNA, the CDR3 is TGTGCCAGCAGCCCCCGTCCCCGGGCCACTGAAGCTTTCTTT. The rearrangement links TRBV9 to TRBJ1-1; D is undetermined. V shed 4 bases and J shed 4 bases, with 14 bases lying between them. Germline V lookup: CDR1 SGDLS, CDR2 YYNGEE. The CDR3 extends over 14 amino acids.

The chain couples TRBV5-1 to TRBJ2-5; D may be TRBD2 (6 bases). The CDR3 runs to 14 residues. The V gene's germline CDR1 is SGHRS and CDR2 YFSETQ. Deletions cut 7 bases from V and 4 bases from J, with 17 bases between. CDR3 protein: CASRERSMGETQYF. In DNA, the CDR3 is TGCGCCAGCCGGGAGCGGAGTATGGGAGAGACCCAGTACTTC.

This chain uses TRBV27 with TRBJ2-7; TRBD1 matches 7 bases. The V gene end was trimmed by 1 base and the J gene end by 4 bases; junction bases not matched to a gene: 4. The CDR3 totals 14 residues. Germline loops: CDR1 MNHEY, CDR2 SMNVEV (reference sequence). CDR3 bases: TGTGCCAGCAGTTTATATGCCAGGGGGTACGAGCAGTACTTC. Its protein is CASSLYARGYEQYF.

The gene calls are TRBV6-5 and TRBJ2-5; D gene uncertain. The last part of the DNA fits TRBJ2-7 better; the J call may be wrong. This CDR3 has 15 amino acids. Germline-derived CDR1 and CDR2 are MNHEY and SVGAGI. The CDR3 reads CASSYMGPSSYEQYF. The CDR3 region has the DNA TGTGCCAGCAGTTACATGGGCCCCTCCTCCTACGAGCAGTACTTC.

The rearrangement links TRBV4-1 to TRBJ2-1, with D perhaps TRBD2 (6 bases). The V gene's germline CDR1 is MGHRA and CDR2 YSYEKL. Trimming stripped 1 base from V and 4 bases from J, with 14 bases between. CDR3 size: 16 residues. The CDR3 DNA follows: TGCGCCAGCAGCCAAGGGGGGAGGTCTGGGTACAATGAGCAGTTCTTC. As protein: CASSQGGRSGYNEQFF.

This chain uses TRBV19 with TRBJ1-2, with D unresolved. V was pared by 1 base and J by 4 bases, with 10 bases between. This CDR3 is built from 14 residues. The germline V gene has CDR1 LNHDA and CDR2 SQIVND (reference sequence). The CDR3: CASSIGGSIYGYTF. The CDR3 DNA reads TGTGCCAGTAGTATAGGCGGGTCGATCTATGGCTACACCTTC.

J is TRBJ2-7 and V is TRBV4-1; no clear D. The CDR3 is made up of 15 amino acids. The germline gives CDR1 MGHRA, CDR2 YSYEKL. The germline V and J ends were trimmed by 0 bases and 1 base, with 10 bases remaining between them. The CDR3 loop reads CASSQDFGQSYEQYF. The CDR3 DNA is TGCGCCAGCAGCCAAGATTTTGGTCAGTCCTACGAGCAGTACTTC.

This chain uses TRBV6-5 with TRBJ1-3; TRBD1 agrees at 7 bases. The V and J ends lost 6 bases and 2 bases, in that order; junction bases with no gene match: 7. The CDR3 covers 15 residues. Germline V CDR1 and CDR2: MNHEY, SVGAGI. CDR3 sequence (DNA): TGTGCCAGCAGCTACGACAGGGCGGCTGGAAACACCATATATTTT. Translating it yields CASSYDRAAGNTIYF.

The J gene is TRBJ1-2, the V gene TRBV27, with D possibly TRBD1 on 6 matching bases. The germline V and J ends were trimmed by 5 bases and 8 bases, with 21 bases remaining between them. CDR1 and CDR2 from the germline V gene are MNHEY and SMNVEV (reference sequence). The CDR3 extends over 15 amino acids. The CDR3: CASSHLGTTGTGYTF. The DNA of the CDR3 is TGTGCCAGCAGTCACTTGGGGACTACAGGGACCGGCTACACCTTC.

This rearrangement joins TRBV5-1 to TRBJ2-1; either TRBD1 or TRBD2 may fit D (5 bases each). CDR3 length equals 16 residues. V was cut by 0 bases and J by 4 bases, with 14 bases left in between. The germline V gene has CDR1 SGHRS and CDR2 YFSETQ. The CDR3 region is CASSLVGAGIYNEQFF. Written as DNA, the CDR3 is TGCGCCAGCAGCTTGGTCGGGGCAGGGATATACAATGAGCAGTTCTTC.

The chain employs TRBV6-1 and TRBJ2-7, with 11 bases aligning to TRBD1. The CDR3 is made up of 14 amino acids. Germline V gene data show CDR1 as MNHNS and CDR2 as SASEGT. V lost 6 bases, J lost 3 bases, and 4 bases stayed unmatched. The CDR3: CASSSGTGGYEQYF. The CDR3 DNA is TGTGCCAGCAGCTCCGGGACAGGGGGCTACGAGCAGTACTTC.

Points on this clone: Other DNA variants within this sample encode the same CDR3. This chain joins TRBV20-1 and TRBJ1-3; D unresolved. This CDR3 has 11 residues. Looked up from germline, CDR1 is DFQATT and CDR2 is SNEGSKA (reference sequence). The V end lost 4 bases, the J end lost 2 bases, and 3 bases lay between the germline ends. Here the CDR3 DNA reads TGCAGTGCTAAGACTGGAAACACCATATATTTT. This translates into CSAKTGNTIYF.

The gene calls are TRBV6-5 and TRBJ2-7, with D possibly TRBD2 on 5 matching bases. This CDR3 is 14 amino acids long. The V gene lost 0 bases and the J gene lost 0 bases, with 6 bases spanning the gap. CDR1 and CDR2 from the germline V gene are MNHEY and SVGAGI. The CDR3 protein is CASSYSRDSYEQYF. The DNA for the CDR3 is TGTGCCAGCAGTTACTCCCGGGACTCCTACGAGCAGTACTTC.

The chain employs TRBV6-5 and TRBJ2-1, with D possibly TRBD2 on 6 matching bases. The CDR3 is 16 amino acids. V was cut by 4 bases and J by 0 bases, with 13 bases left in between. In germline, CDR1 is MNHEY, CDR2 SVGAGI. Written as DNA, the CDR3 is TGTGCCAGCAGTTCCCTTAGCGGTAGCTCCTACAATGAGCAGTTCTTC. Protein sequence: CASSSLSGSSYNEQFF.

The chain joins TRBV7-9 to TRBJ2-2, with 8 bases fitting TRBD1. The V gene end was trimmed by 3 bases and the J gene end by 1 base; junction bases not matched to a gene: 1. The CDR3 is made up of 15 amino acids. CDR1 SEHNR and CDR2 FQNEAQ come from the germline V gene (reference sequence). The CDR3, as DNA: TGTGCCAGCAGCTTCGGGACAGGGAACACCGGGGAGCTGTTTTTT. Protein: CASSFGTGNTGELFF. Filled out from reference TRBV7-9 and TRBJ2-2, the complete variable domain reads DTGVSQNPRHKITKRGQNVTFRCDPISEHNRLYWYRQTLGQGPEFLTYFQNEAQLEKSRLLSDRFSAERPKGSFSTLEIQRTEQGDSAMYLCASSFGTGNTGELFFGEGSRLTVL.

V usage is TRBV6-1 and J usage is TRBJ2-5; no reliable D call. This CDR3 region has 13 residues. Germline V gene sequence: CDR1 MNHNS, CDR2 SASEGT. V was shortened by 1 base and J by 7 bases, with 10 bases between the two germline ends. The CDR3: CASSEDRSGTQYF. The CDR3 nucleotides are TGTGCCAGCAGTGAAGATAGGTCTGGGACCCAGTACTTC.

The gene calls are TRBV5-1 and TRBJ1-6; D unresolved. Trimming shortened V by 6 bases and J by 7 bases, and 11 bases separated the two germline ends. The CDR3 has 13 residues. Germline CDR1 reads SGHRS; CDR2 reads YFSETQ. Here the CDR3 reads CASKRDQNSPLHF. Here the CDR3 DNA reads TGCGCCAGCAAAAGGGATCAGAATTCACCCCTCCACTTT.

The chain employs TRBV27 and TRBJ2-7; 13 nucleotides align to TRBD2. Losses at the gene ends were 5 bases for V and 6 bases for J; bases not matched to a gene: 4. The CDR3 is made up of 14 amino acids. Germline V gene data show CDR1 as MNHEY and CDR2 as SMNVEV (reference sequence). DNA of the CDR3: TGTGCCAGCAGTCCACTAGCGGGGGGGCGCGAGCAGTACTTC. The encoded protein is CASSPLAGGREQYF.

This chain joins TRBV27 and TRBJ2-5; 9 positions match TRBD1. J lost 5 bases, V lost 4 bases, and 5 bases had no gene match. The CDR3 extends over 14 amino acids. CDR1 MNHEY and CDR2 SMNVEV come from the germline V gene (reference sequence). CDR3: CASSWGQGGETQYF. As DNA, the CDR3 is TGTGCCAGCAGTTGGGGACAGGGAGGGGAGACCCAGTACTTC.

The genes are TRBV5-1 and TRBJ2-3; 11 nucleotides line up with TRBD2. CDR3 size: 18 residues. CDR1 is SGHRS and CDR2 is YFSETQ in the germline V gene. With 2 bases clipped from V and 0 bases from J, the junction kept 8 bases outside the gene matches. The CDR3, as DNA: TGCGCCAGCAGCTTTAGCGGGGGGGACGGAACTAGCACAGATACGCAGTATTTT. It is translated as CASSFSGGDGTSTDTQYF.

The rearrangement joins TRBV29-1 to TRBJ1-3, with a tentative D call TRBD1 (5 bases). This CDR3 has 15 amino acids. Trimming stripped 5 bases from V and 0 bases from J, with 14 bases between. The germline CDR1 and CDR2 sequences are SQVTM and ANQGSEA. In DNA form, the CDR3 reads TGCAGCGTTCTGGGGCCCTATAGCTCTGGAAACACCATATATTTT. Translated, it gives CSVLGPYSSGNTIYF. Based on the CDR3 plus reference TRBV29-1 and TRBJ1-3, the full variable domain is SAVISQKPSRDICQRGTSLTIQCQVDSQVTMMFWYRQQPGQSLTLIATANQGSEATYESGFVIDKFPISRPNLTFSTLTVSNMSPEDSSIYLCSVLGPYSSGNTIYFGEGSWLTVV.

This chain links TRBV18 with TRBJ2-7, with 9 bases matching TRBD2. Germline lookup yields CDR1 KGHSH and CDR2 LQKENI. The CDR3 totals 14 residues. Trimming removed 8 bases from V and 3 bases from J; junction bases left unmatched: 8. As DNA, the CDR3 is TGTGCCAGCACCAAAAATAGCGGGAGCTACGAGCAGTACTTC. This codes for CASTKNSGSYEQYF.